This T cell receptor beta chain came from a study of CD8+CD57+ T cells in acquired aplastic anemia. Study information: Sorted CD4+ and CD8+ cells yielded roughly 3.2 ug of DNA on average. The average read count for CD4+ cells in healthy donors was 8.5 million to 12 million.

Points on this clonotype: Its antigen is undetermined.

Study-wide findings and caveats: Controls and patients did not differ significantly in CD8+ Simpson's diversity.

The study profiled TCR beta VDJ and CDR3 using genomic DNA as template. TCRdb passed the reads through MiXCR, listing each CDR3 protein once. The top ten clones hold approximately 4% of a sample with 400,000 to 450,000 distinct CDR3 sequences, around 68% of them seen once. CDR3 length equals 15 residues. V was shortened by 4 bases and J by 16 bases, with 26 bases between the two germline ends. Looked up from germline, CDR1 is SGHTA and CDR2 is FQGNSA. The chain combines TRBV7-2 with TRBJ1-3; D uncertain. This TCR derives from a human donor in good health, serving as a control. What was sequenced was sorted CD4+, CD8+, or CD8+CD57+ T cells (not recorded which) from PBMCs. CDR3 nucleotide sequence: TGTGCCAGCAGCTCACAGTCGCCCTATGGCTACACCTTCTATTTT. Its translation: CASSSQSPYGYTFYF.